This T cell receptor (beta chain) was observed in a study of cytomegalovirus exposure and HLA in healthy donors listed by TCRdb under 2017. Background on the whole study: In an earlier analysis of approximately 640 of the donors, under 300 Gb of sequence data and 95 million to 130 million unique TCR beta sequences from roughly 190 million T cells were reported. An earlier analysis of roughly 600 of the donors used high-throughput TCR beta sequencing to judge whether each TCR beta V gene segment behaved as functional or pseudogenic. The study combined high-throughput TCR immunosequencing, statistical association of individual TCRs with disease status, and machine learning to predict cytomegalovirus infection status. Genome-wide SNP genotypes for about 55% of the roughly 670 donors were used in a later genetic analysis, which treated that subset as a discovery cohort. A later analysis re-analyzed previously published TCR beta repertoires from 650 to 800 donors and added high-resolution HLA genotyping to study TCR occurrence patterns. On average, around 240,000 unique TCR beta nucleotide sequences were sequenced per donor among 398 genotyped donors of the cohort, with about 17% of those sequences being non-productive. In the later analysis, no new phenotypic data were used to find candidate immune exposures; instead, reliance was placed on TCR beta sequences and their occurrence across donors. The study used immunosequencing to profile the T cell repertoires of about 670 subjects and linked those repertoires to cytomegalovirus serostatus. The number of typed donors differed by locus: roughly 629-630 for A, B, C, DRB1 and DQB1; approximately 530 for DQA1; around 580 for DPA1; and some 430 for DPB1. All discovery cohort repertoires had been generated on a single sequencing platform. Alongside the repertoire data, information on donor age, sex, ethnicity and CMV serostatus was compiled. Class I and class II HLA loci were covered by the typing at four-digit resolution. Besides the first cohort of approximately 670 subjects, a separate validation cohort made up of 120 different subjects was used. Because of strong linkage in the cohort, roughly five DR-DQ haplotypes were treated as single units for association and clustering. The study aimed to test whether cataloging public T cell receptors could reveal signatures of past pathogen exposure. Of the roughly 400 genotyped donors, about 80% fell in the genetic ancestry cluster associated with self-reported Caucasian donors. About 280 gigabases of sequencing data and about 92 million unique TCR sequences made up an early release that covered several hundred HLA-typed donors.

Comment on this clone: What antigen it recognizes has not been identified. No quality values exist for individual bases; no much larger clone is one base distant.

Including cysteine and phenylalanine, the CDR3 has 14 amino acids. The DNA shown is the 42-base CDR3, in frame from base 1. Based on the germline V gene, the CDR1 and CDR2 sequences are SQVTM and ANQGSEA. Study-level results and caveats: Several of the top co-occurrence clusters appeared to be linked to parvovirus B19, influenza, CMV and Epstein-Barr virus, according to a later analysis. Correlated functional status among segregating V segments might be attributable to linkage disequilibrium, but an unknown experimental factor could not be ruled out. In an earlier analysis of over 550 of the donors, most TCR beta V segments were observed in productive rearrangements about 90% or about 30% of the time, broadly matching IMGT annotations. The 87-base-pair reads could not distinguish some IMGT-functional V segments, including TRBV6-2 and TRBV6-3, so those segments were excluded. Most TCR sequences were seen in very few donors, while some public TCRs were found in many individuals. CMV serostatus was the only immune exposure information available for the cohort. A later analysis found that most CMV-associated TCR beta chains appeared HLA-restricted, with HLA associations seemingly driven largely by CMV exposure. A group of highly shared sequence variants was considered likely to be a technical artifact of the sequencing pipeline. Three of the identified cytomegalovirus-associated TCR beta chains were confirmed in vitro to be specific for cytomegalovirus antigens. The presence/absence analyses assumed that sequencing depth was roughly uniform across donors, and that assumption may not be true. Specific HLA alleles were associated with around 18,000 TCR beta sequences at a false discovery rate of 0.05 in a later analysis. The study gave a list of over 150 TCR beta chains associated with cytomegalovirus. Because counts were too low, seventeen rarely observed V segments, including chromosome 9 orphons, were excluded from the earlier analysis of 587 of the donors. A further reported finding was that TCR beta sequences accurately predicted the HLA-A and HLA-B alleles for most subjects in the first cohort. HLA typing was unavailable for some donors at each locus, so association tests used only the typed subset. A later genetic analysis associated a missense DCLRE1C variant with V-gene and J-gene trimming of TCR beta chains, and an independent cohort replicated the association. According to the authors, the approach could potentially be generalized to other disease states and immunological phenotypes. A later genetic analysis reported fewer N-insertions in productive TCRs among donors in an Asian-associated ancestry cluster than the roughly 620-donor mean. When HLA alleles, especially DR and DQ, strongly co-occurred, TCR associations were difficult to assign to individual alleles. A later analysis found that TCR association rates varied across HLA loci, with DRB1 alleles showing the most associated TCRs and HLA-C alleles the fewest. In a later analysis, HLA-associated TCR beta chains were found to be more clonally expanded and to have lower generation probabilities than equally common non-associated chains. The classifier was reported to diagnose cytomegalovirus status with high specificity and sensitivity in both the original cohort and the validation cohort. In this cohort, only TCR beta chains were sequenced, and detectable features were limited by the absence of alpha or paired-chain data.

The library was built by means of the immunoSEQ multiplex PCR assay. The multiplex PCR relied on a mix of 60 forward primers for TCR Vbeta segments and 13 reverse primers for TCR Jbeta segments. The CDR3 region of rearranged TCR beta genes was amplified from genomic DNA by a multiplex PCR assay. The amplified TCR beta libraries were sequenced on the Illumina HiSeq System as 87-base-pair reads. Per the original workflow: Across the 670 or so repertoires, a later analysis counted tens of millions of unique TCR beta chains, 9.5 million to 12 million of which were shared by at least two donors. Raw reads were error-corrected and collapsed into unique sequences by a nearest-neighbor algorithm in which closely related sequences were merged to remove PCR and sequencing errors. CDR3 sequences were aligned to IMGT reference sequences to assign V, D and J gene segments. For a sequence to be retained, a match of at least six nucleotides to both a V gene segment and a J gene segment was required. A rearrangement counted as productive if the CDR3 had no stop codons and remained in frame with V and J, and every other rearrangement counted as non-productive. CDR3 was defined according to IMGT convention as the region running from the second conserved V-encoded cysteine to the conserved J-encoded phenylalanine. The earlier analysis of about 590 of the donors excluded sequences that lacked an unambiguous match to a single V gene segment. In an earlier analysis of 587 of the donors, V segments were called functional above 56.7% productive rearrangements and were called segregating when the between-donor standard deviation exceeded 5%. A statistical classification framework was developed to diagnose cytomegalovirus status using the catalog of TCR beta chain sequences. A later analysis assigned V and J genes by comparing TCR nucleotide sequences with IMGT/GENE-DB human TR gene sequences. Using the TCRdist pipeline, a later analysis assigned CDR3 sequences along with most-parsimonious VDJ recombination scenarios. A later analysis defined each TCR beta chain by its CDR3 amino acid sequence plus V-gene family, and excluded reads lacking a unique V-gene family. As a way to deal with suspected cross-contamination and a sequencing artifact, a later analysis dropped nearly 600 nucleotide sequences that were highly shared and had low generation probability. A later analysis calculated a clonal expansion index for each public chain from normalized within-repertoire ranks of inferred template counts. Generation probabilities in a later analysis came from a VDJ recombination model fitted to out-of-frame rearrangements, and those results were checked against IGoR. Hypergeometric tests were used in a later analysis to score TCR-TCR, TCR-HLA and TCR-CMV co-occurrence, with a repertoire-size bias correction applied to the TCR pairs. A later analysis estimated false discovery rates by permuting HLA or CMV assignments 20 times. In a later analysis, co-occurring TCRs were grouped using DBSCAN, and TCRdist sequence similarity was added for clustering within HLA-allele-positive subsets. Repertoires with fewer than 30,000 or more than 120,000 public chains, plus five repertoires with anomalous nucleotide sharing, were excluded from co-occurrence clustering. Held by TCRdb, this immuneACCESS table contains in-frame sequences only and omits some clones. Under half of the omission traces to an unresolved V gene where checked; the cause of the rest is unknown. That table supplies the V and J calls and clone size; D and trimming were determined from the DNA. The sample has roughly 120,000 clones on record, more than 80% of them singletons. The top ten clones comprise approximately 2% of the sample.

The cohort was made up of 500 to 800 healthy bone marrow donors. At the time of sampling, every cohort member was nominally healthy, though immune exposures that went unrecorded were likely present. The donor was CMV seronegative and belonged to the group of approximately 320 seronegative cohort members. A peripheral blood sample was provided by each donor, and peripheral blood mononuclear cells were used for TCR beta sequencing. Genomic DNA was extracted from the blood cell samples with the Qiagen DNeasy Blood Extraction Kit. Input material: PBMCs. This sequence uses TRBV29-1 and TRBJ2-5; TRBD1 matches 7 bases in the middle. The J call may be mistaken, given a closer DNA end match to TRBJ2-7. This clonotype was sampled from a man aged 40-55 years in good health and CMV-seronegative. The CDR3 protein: CSALGQLSSYEQYF. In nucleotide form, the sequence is TGCAGCGCCCTGGGACAGTTGAGCTCCTACGAGCAGTACTTC.